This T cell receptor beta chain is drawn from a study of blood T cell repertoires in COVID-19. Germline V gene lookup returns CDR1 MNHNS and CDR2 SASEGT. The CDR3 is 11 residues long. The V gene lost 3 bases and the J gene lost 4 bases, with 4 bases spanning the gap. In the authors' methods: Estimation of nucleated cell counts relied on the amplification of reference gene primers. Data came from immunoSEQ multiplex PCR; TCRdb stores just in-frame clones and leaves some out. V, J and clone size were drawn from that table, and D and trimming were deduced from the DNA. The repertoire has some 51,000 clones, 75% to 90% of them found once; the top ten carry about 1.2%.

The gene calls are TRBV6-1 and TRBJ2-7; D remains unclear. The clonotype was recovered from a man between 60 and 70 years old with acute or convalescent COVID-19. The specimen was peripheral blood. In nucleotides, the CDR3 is TGTGCCAGCAGTGACCCGTACGAGCAGTACTTC. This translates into CASSDPYEQYF.